This T cell receptor beta chain originates from a study of beta chain features in type 1 diabetes. Regarding the study as a whole: Type 1 diabetes patients had TCRB CDR3s that were shorter (moderately but significantly so) in all four CD4+ subsets.

About this clone: Its cognate antigen is unknown.

V lost 4 bases and J 1 base, leaving 4 bases between the germline ends. This CDR3 contains 12 residues. CDR1 LGHNA and CDR2 YSLEER come from the germline V gene. Sequenced material consisted of expressed TCRB transcripts (all of the isolated RNA was reverse transcribed). Only in-frame clones appear in the TCRdb table, and some are missing; sequencing was by immunoSEQ multiplex PCR. The table has 500,000 to 850,000 clones, around an eighth seen once. Sample: naive CD4+ T cells from blood. The rearrangement uses TRBV4-3 and TRBJ1-1, with D hard to call. This sequence originates from a man aged 18 to 35 with type 1 diabetes. The CDR3 reads CASSLENTEAFF. CDR3 DNA: TGCGCCAGCAGCCTGGAGAACACTGAAGCTTTCTTT.